Shown below are 2 T cell receptor beta chains from a single sample sequenced in a study of blood T cell repertoires in COVID-19 (dated by TCRdb to 2018 to 2020). Library prep was done by the immunoSEQ multiplex PCR assay. TCRdb took this table from immuneACCESS and kept in-frame rearrangements with V and J called. Such tables lack part of the clones; where checked against another copy, unresolved V genes explain under half of the gap, and the rest is unexplained. Across this sample there are around 220,000 clones, with more than 70% seen only once. In total, the top ten clones hold 2% to 2.5% of the sample. The sample taken for sequencing was peripheral blood. All receptors come from a woman aged 40 to 55 who had recovered from COVID-19.

The V gene is TRBV27, the J gene TRBJ2-7, with 8 bases that match TRBD2. Per germline, CDR1 MNHEY and CDR2 SMNVEV (reference sequence). J was trimmed by 4 bases and V by 5 bases; bases with no gene match: 13. The CDR3 is 16 amino acids. The CDR3 DNA reads as TGTGCCAGCAGTCGATACTCAGCGGGAGTGGGATACGAGCAGTACTTC. Its translation: CASSRYSAGVGYEQYF.

This sequence joins TRBV30 and TRBJ2-7; 7 nucleotides agree with TRBD2. Germline CDR1 GTSNPN, CDR2 SVGIG (reference sequence). CDR3 size: 15 residues. V gave up 2 bases and J gave up 5 bases; unmatched junction bases: 12. In DNA form, the CDR3 reads TGTGCCTGGAGTCGTAACGCGGGAGCCCTCAACGAGCAGTACTTC. Translated: CAWSRNAGALNEQYF.